Below are 10 T cell receptor beta chains sequenced from a single sample in a study of T-cell memory formation after mild COVID-19 (dated by TCRdb to the early 2020s). The library was produced with 5' RACE. The instrument given in TCRdb is Illumina NovaSeq 6000. TCRdb handled the public reads itself, with Q25 trimming in fastp and clone calling in MiXCR, and kept productive beta chains. Identical CDR3 protein sequences are pooled into one entry, listed with their most common genes and DNA. Across this sample there are just over 400,000 distinct CDR3 sequences, with 23% seen only once. Roughly 13% of the sample lies in the top ten. Sequencing was done on a sample of PBMCs or a T cell subset sorted from them (not recorded which). These receptors were taken from an adult woman who had mild COVID-19 (a few samples of this study predate the infection). The sample titles of this study are shuffled in the database, so cell type and time point are left out; the donor was told from shared clones.

This clonotype was seen only a few times. The chain combines TRBV18 with TRBJ2-4; 8 positions match TRBD1. In germline, CDR1 is KGHSH, CDR2 LQKENI. There are 14 residues in the CDR3. The V segment lost 3 bases and the J segment 7 bases; nucleotides outside the gene matches: 5. This CDR3 reads CASSPVTGENIQYF. The CDR3 coding sequence is TGTGCCAGCTCACCTGTGACAGGGGAGAACATTCAGTACTTC.

The table lists this clonotype with many counts. The rearrangement joins TRBV24-1 to TRBJ1-2; D is uncertain. The V gene lost 2 bases and the J gene lost 4 bases, with 10 bases spanning the gap. The germline gives CDR1 KGHDR, CDR2 SFDVKD. The CDR3 has 14 amino acids. The DNA of the CDR3 is TGTGCCACCAGTGATTACCAACAAGGCTATGGCTACACCTTC. This sequence encodes CATSDYQQGYGYTF.

V gene TRBV3-1 combines with J gene TRBJ2-7; 12 positions agree with TRBD2. The CDR3 covers 13 residues. V trimming: 4 bases; J trimming: 6 bases; junction bases outside the gene matches: 1. Germline V gene lookup returns CDR1 LGHDT and CDR2 YNNKEL (reference sequence). Here the CDR3 DNA reads TGTGCCAGCAGCCGGACTAGCGGGGTCGAGCAGTACTTC. Its translation is CASSRTSGVEQYF.

This clonotype came up a few times. The chain has TRBV20-1 and TRBJ2-7; D possibly corresponds to TRBD2 (7 bases). Germline CDR1 and CDR2: DFQATT and SNEGSKA (reference sequence). Trimming removed 5 bases at V and 3 bases at J, with 11 bases between. The CDR3 totals 12 residues. The CDR3 is CSAAGASYEQYF. CDR3 bases: TGCAGTGCTGCGGGGGCGAGCTACGAGCAGTACTTC.

This sequence joins TRBV4-3 and TRBJ2-1; TRBD2 matches 7 bases. The germline gives CDR1 LGHNA, CDR2 YSLEER. V was pared by 0 bases and J by 4 bases, with 6 bases of the junction left unmatched. The CDR3 is made up of 16 amino acids. Here the CDR3 reads CASSQEASGRYNEQFF. The CDR3 DNA reads as TGCGCCAGCAGCCAAGAGGCTAGCGGACGATACAATGAGCAGTTCTTC.

This clonotype was observed a few times. The V and J genes are TRBV5-5 and TRBJ1-2; possible D gene TRBD1, 6 bases. V was clipped by 1 base and J by 7 bases, with 14 bases between them. Germline V gene data show CDR1 as SGHKS and CDR2 as YYEKEE (reference sequence). The CDR3 length is 14 residues. The CDR3 is CASSLSRGGSGYTF. CDR3 in DNA: TGTGCCAGCAGCTTGTCCAGGGGCGGAAGTGGCTACACCTTC. Full variable domain (outside the CDR3, taken from reference TRBV5-5 and TRBJ1-2): DAGVTQSPTHLIKTRGQQVTLRCSPISGHKSVSWYQQVLGQGPQFIFQYYEKEERGRGNFPDRFSARQFPNYSSELNVNALLLGDSALYLCASSLSRGGSGYTFGSGTRLTVV.

A few counts support this clonotype. J is TRBJ2-2 and V is TRBV10-3; TRBD2 matches at 11 bases. Germline V gene data show CDR1 as ENHRY and CDR2 as SYGVKD. Losses at the gene ends were 3 bases for V and 1 base for J; bases not matched to a gene: 1. The CDR3 is made up of 16 amino acids. The CDR3 protein is CAISDLAGGNTGELFF. CDR3 nucleotides: TGTGCCATCAGTGATCTAGCGGGAGGGAACACCGGGGAGCTGTTTTTT.

This sequence joins TRBV29-1 and TRBJ2-7; no clear D. This CDR3 spans 13 amino acids. Per germline, CDR1 SQVTM and CDR2 ANQGSEA. Deletions cut 6 bases from V and 6 bases from J, with 18 bases between. As DNA, the CDR3 is TGCAGCGTCTGCGTCCCTAACAGAGGCGAGCAGTACTTC. This translates into CSVCVPNRGEQYF.

This clonotype was recorded a few times. V gene TRBV18 combines with J gene TRBJ1-5; D possibly corresponds to TRBD1 (5 bases). Trimming removed 6 bases at V and 0 bases at J, with 12 bases between. This CDR3 has 15 amino acids. Germline CDR1 is KGHSH and CDR2 is LQKENI. The CDR3 is CASSRGRISNQPQHF. The CDR3 nucleotides are TGTGCCAGCTCCCGGGGACGGATTAGCAATCAGCCCCAGCATTTT.

This clonotype was counted a few times. The chain is built from TRBV19 and TRBJ1-2; D might be TRBD1 (5 bases). V lost 6 bases to trimming and J lost 3 bases, with 14 bases between them. The CDR3 is made up of 14 amino acids. Germline V gene sequence: CDR1 LNHDA, CDR2 SQIVND (reference sequence). CDR3 loop: CASSSEGADYGYTF. The CDR3 region has the DNA TGTGCCAGTAGCTCAGAAGGGGCGGACTATGGCTACACCTTC.